These 7 T cell receptor beta chains originate from one sample sequenced in a study of blood T cell repertoires in COVID-19 (dated by TCRdb to 2020 to 2021). The library was made by the immunoSEQ multiplex PCR assay. TCRdb took this table from immuneACCESS and kept in-frame rearrangements with V and J called. Such tables lack part of the clones; where checked against another copy, unresolved V genes explain under half of the gap, and the rest is unexplained. Here the sample has tens of thousands of clones; roughly 84% occur a single time. The top ten hold about 16% of the sample. Sequenced: peripheral blood. These receptors all come from a man aged 60-69 years with COVID-19, enrolled during active disease.

The chain joins TRBV4-1 to TRBJ1-2; TRBD1 aligns across 8 bases. The CDR3 contains 14 residues. Germline CDR1 reads MGHRA; CDR2 reads YSYEKL. With 3 bases clipped from V and 3 bases from J, the junction kept 3 bases outside the gene matches. In nucleotides, the CDR3 is TGCGCCAGCAGCCAGGAGACAGGGGACTATGGCTACACCTTC. It yields the protein CASSQETGDYGYTF.

This clone was seen once. This chain connects TRBV10-3 to TRBJ2-5; 8 bases match TRBD2. Germline V gives CDR1 ENHRY, CDR2 SYGVKD. The CDR3 is made up of 16 amino acids. The V and J ends lost 0 bases and 1 base, in that order; junction bases with no gene match: 4. The CDR3 coding sequence is TGTGCCATCAGTGAGTCGTCGGGGGGGACCCAAGAGACCCAGTACTTC. This sequence encodes CAISESSGGTQETQYF.

The chain is built from TRBV30 and TRBJ2-1, with TRBD2 matching 7 bases. The CDR3 spans 14 residues. The J segment lost 0 bases and the V segment lost 4 bases, leaving 3 bases of the junction unmatched. Germline V gene sequence: CDR1 GTSNPN, CDR2 SVGIG (reference sequence). The DNA of the CDR3 is TGTGCCTGGAACGGCGGGAGCTCCTACAATGAGCAGTTCTTC. It encodes CAWNGGSSYNEQFF.

The chain's CDR3 is CASSFRRGDSYNEQFF. Written as DNA, the CDR3 is TGTGCCAGCAGCTTCCGGAGGGGAGACTCCTACAATGAGCAGTTCTTC. The gene calls are TRBV11-2 and TRBJ2-1, with D tentatively TRBD2 (6 bases). Trimming took off 3 bases at V and 0 bases at J, with 12 bases between the two ends. Germline-derived CDR1 and CDR2 are SGHAT and FQNNGV. The CDR3 is 16 residues long. Filled out from reference TRBV11-2 and TRBJ2-1, the complete variable domain reads EAGVAQSPRYKIIEKRQSVAFWCNPISGHATLYWYQQILGQGPKLLIQFQNNGVVDDSQLPKDRFSAERLKGVDSTLKIQPAKLEDSAVYLCASSFRRGDSYNEQFFGPGTRLTVL.

As DNA, the CDR3 is TGCGCCAGCAGTGAGTATGTGGGACAGGGCCCAGATACGCAGTATTTT. It specifies CASSEYVGQGPDTQYF. The V call is TRBV10-1, the J call TRBJ2-3; 9 nucleotides line up with TRBD1. V lost 1 base, J lost 4 bases, and 6 bases stayed unmatched. The CDR3 consists of 16 residues. Germline CDR1 and CDR2: WNHNN and SYGVQD (reference sequence).

This clone was seen once. This rearrangement joins TRBV29-1 to TRBJ2-5; 8 positions match TRBD1. This CDR3 contains 15 residues. CDR1 SQVTM and CDR2 ANQGSEA come from the germline V gene. V was clipped by 3 bases and J by 5 bases; unmatched bases: 11. The CDR3 reads CSVDSDRVTGETQYF. Here the CDR3 DNA reads TGCAGCGTTGATTCGGACAGGGTTACCGGGGAGACCCAGTACTTC.

This chain links TRBV24-1 with TRBJ2-1; TRBD2 aligns across 9 bases. Per germline, CDR1 KGHDR and CDR2 SFDVKD. The CDR3 runs to 14 residues. Trimming cost V 7 bases and J 9 bases; bases outside gene matches: 9. The CDR3 protein is CATRGLAGLGEQFF. The CDR3 DNA reads as TGTGCCACCAGAGGGCTAGCGGGGTTAGGTGAGCAGTTCTTC.